What follows are 26 T cell receptor beta chains derived from one specimen sequenced in a study of T cells in Graves' hyperthyroidism and ophthalmopathy. The source material, RNA transcripts, was used to amplify TCR beta CDR3 regions. First-round RT-PCR with HTBI primers amplified the TCR CDR3 region. TCRdb reanalysed the multiplex PCR reads using MiXCR and keeps one entry per CDR3 protein. The repertoire holds about 320,000 distinct CDR3 sequences, with roughly 17% as singletons. Sequencing input: blood. Receptors were obtained from a man aged 30 to 39 with Graves' hyperthyroidism.

There are many counts of this clonotype. This rearrangement joins TRBV18 to TRBJ2-2, with D uncertain. The CDR3 contains 11 residues. The germline V and J ends were trimmed by 1 base and 10 bases, with 4 bases remaining between them. CDR1 KGHSH and CDR2 LQKENI come from the germline V gene. Here the CDR3 reads CASSPREELFF. CDR3 DNA: TGTGCCAGCTCACCACGGGAGGAGCTGTTTTTT.

This sequence joins TRBV7-9 and TRBJ1-2; D unresolved. Trimming took 2 bases from V and 7 from J, leaving 17 bases between them. Germline V gene lookup returns CDR1 SEHNR and CDR2 FQNEAQ (reference sequence). The CDR3 totals 15 residues. CDR3 bases: TGTGCCAGCAGCTTAAGTGGGGATTCGATAAGTGGCTACACCTTC. Protein product: CASSLSGDSISGYTF.

This clonotype was detected ten times or more. The chain employs TRBV7-2 and TRBJ2-7, with 12 bases matching TRBD2. Germline V lookup: CDR1 SGHTA, CDR2 FQGNSA. V lost 5 bases to trimming and J lost 2 bases; unmatched junction nucleotides: 4. CDR3 size: 15 residues. In nucleotides, the CDR3 is TGTGCCAGCAGCCAGACTAGCGGGGGACCCTACGAGCAGTACTTC. Translation gives CASSQTSGGPYEQYF. Combining the CDR3 with reference TRBV7-2 and TRBJ2-7 gives the whole variable domain GAGVSQSPSNKVTEKGKDVELRCDPISGHTALYWYRQSLGQGLEFLIYFQGNSAPDKSGLPSDRFSAERTGGSVSTLTIQRTQQEDSAVYLCASSQTSGGPYEQYFGPGTRLTVT.

In this sample, this clonotype turned up many times. This chain joins TRBV3-1 and TRBJ1-5; no definite D call. V lost 0 bases and J lost 6, with 12 bases in between. The CDR3 contains 15 residues. The germline V gene encodes CDR1 LGHDT and CDR2 YNNKEL (reference sequence). Here the CDR3 reads CASSQDSSFGQPQHF. CDR3 nucleotide sequence: TGTGCCAGCAGCCAAGATTCTAGTTTCGGTCAGCCCCAGCATTTT.

This clonotype turned up a few times. V usage is TRBV5-1 and J usage is TRBJ2-1, with 8 bases that match TRBD1. The CDR3 consists of 15 residues. With 4 bases clipped from V and 4 bases from J, the junction kept 7 bases outside the gene matches. CDR1 and CDR2 (germline): SGHRS, YFSETQ. CDR3 residues: CASSLRQGPYNEQFF. CDR3 in DNA: TGCGCCAGCAGCCTGAGACAGGGGCCATACAATGAGCAGTTCTTC.

This clonotype was seen many times. The chain combines TRBV2 with TRBJ2-5, with a possible D match to TRBD2 (6 bases). The CDR3 length is 13 residues. Per the germline V gene, CDR1 is SNHLY and CDR2 is FYNNEI. V lost 3 bases to trimming and J lost 3 bases, with 8 bases between them. CDR3 coding DNA: TGTGCCAGCAGTGAGTGGAGGGAAGAGACCCAGTACTTC. It translates to CASSEWREETQYF.

This clonotype was recorded a few times. J is TRBJ2-1 and V is TRBV4-1; 8 bases are shared with TRBD2. J gave up 7 bases and V 2 bases, and 13 bases lay outside the gene matches. CDR3 length: 17 amino acids. Germline CDR1 reads MGHRA; CDR2 reads YSYEKL. The CDR3 loop is CASSQPTRGLAGNEQFF. Here the CDR3 DNA reads TGCGCCAGCAGCCAACCGACCCGAGGACTAGCCGGGAATGAGCAGTTCTTC.

This clonotype occurred many times. The chain carries TRBV28 and TRBJ2-7; 8 bases match TRBD1. Per germline, CDR1 MDHEN and CDR2 SYDVKM. The CDR3 loop spans 17 amino acids. V gave up 1 base and J gave up 3 bases; unmatched junction bases: 11. The CDR3 loop is CASSLLFLGQAFYEQYF. As DNA, the CDR3 is TGTGCCAGCAGTTTATTATTCTTGGGACAGGCGTTCTACGAGCAGTACTTC.

In this sample, this clonotype turned up a few times. The chain couples TRBV5-1 to TRBJ2-3; 9 positions agree with TRBD1. Germline-derived CDR1 and CDR2 are SGHRS and YFSETQ. This CDR3 comprises 15 residues. V dropped 4 bases and J dropped 4; count of bases not matched to a gene: 7. The CDR3 sequence is CASSLQGARPDTQYF. The CDR3 DNA follows: TGCGCCAGCAGCCTACAGGGGGCGCGCCCAGATACGCAGTATTTT.

At least ten counts were recorded for this clonotype. The chain links TRBV14 to TRBJ1-1; D remains ambiguous. CDR3 length: 15 residues. Trimming shortened V by 1 base and J by 4 bases, and 13 bases separated the two germline ends. Germline CDR1 reads SGHDN; CDR2 reads FVKESK. DNA for the CDR3: TGTGCCAGCAGCCAAGGCATTTACGGGAGCACTGAAGCTTTCTTT. This gives the protein CASSQGIYGSTEAFF.

This clonotype was detected only a few times. The chain uses TRBV12-3 or TRBV12-4 and TRBJ2-1; D is unclear. The CDR3 runs 12 residues. V was shortened by 5 bases and J by 2 bases, with 4 bases between the two germline ends. DNA of the CDR3: TGTGCCAGCAGTGGGCCCTACAATGAGCAGTTCTTC. This gives the protein CASSGPYNEQFF.

This clonotype was counted many times. V gene TRBV27 combines with J gene TRBJ2-7; D could derive from TRBD1 or TRBD2 (5 bases each). Germline V CDR1 and CDR2: MNHEY, SMNVEV (reference sequence). This CDR3 is built from 14 residues. Between the trimmed V and J ends, which lost 6 bases and 0 bases, there was a span of 12 bases. The CDR3 DNA reads as TGTGCCAGCAGACCACTGGGGACCTCCTACGAGCAGTACTTC. This encodes CASRPLGTSYEQYF.

This clonotype was counted at least ten times. The V call is TRBV29-1, the J call TRBJ1-1; 7 bases align to TRBD1. In germline, CDR1 is SQVTM, CDR2 ANQGSEA. The length of the CDR3 is 15 residues. The trim removed 6 bases at V and 0 bases at J, leaving 10 bases unmatched. This CDR3 is CSVRQGWGMNTEAFF. The CDR3 bases are TGCAGCGTAAGACAGGGATGGGGTATGAACACTGAAGCTTTCTTT.

In its sample, this clonotype was seen a few times. V and J are TRBV30 and TRBJ1-5; a weak D match, TRBD1 (5 bases). Germline V gene sequence: CDR1 GTSNPN, CDR2 SVGIG (reference sequence). CDR3 length: 13 residues. Trimming cost V 5 bases and J 2 bases, with 10 bases left between them. The CDR3 loop reads CAWAAGGNQPQHF. For the CDR3, the DNA is TGTGCCTGGGCCGCGGGGGGCAATCAGCCCCAGCATTTT. The full variable domain, in which reference TRBV30 and TRBJ1-5 provide the parts outside the CDR3, is SQTIHQWPATLVQPVGSPLSLECTVEGTSNPNLYWYRQAAGRGLQLLFYSVGIGQISSEVPQNLSASRPQDRQFILSSKKLLLSDSGFYLCAWAAGGNQPQHFGDGTRLSIL.

This clonotype was detected only once. The CDR3 DNA sequence: TGCAGTGCACCGAGACTAGCGGGAGTCACAGATACGCAGTATTTT. Translating gives CSAPRLAGVTDTQYF. The J gene is TRBJ2-3, the V gene TRBV20-1; 12 bases fit TRBD2. This CDR3 comprises 15 residues. The germline gives CDR1 DFQATT, CDR2 SNEGSKA (reference sequence). V was pared by 6 bases and J by 2 bases, with 6 bases of the junction left unmatched.

This rearrangement joins TRBV5-1 to TRBJ1-5, with TRBD1 identical over 8 bases. This CDR3 has 14 amino acids. CDR1 and CDR2 (germline): SGHRS, YFSETQ. The ends lost 3 bases at V and 9 bases at J; junction bases unmatched: 8. The CDR3 DNA reads as TGCGCCAGCAGCTCGACAGGGGACCGGGGGCCCCAGCATTTT. Amino acid sequence: CASSSTGDRGPQHF.

Many counts were recorded for this clonotype. The genes are TRBV2 and TRBJ2-1, with TRBD2 matching 10 bases. V lost 7 bases and J lost 9; bases outside the gene matches: 9. The V gene's germline CDR1 is SNHLY and CDR2 FYNNEI. The CDR3 runs 14 residues. In DNA form, the CDR3 reads TGTGCCAGCAAGGCTAGCGGGAGTGTCGGTGAGCAGTTCTTC. It specifies CASKASGSVGEQFF. Full variable domain (remainder filled in from reference TRBV2 and TRBJ2-1): EPEVTQTPSHQVTQMGQEVILRCVPISNHLYFYWYRQILGQKVEFLVSFYNNEISEKSEIFDDQFSVERPDGSNFTLKIRSTKLEDSAMYFCASKASGSVGEQFFGPGTRLTVL.

This clonotype was observed many times. The V gene is TRBV20-1, the J gene TRBJ2-5; 9 bases fit TRBD1. The CDR3 extends over 13 amino acids. Germline CDR1 is DFQATT and CDR2 is SNEGSKA (reference sequence). V lost 6 bases and J lost 5; bases outside the gene matches: 7. The CDR3 here is CSATTGGGETQYF. The CDR3 nucleotides are TGCAGTGCAACAACAGGGGGCGGGGAGACCCAGTACTTC.

This clonotype was seen only a few times. This chain connects TRBV5-4 to TRBJ2-1; 13 bases are a match to TRBD2. The CDR3 runs to 16 residues. From germline, CDR1 is SGHNT and CDR2 YYREEE (reference sequence). V gave up 0 bases and J gave up 10 bases; unmatched junction bases: 7. DNA for the CDR3: TGTGCCAGCAGCTTGGTACTAGCGGGAGGGCCTTGGGAGCAGTTCTTC. Encoded protein: CASSLVLAGGPWEQFF.

This clonotype has ten or more counts. V and J are TRBV20-1 and TRBJ2-1; 8 bases are a match to TRBD2. V lost 0 bases to trimming and J lost 5 bases; unmatched junction nucleotides: 9. Germline V gene sequence: CDR1 DFQATT, CDR2 SNEGSKA (reference sequence). This CDR3 has 16 residues. In DNA form, the CDR3 reads TGCAGTGCTAGAGATGGTGGACTAGCTGTAGACAATGAGCAGTTCTTC. Protein sequence: CSARDGGLAVDNEQFF.

Many counts were recorded for this clonotype. This sequence joins TRBV30 and TRBJ2-6, with D maybe TRBD2 (6 bases). The V and J ends lost 0 bases and 1 base respectively, with 13 bases between them. The CDR3 consists of 17 residues. CDR1 is GTSNPN, CDR2 SVGIG, per germline (reference sequence). The CDR3 nucleotides are TGTGCCTGGAGTGTAAAATCGGGGGAATCTGGGGCCAACGTCCTGACTTTC. The encoded protein is CAWSVKSGESGANVLTF.

This clonotype appeared many times. The CDR3 region has the DNA TGCAGTGCTAGAGGCCTGCTTAGAGAGGGCTACAATGAGCAGTTCTTC. Protein product: CSARGLLREGYNEQFF. This sequence joins TRBV20-1 and TRBJ2-1; TRBD2 is a possible D gene (5 bases). Trimming removed 1 base from V and 3 bases from J, with 16 bases in between. This CDR3 contains 16 residues. The germline CDR1 and CDR2 sequences are DFQATT and SNEGSKA (reference sequence).

This clonotype was seen at least ten times. The chain links TRBV7-2 to TRBJ2-3; TRBD1 matches at 7 bases. The V and J ends lost 11 bases and 2 bases, in that order; junction bases with no gene match: 13. The CDR3 is 15 amino acids. Per the germline V gene, CDR1 is SGHTA and CDR2 is FQGNSA. CDR3 nucleotides: TGTGCCGGCTCACCAGGGGGAGTTTCCACAGATACGCAGTATTTT. The encoded protein is CAGSPGGVSTDTQYF. The complete variable domain, with remaining parts taken from reference TRBV7-2 and TRBJ2-3, reads GAGVSQSPSNKVTEKGKDVELRCDPISGHTALYWYRQSLGQGLEFLIYFQGNSAPDKSGLPSDRFSAERTGGSVSTLTIQRTQQEDSAVYLCAGSPGGVSTDTQYFGPGTRLTVL.

This clonotype was observed many times. The chain uses TRBV20-1 and TRBJ2-1, with D tentatively TRBD2 (6 bases). The V end was cut by 4 bases, the J end by 6 bases, with 16 bases between. This CDR3 region has 14 residues. The V gene's germline CDR1 is DFQATT and CDR2 SNEGSKA (reference sequence). CDR3 sequence (DNA): TGCAGTGCTACCGAGCGGAGGGCCTTCAATGAGCAGTTCTTC. It encodes CSATERRAFNEQFF.

Many counts were recorded for this clonotype. The gene calls are TRBV28 and TRBJ1-1; 12 bases agree with TRBD1. Germline loops: CDR1 MDHEN, CDR2 SYDVKM. The V segment lost 4 bases and the J segment 6 bases; nucleotides outside the gene matches: 9. The CDR3 sequence is 16 residues long. In nucleotides, the CDR3 is TGTGCCAGCAGTTCGGGACAGGGGGCGCGAAGGTCTGAAGCTTTCTTT. It encodes CASSSGQGARRSEAFF.

The chain combines TRBV6-5 with TRBJ2-2; TRBD1 might be the D (5 bases). This CDR3 has 16 amino acids. V lost 0 bases, J lost 6 bases, and 14 bases lay in between. The V gene's germline CDR1 is MNHEY and CDR2 SVGAGI. In DNA form, the CDR3 reads TGTGCCAGCAGTTACTCGGCAGGGTGGTCCGCCGGGGAGCTGTTTTTT. As protein: CASSYSAGWSAGELFF.